This T cell receptor beta chain is drawn from a study of human T cells and chemical hapten exposure. Time point denoted: patch test 3, about 24 weeks after DPC sensitization. Regarding treatment: therapeutic diphenylcyclopropenone sensitization with weekly scalp DPC. Broader study findings: Correlating positively with patch test score were the PT1 expanded TCR counts. TCRs at high frequency, those above 1 in 1000, did not change with DPC sensitization.

Trimming shortened V by 3 bases and J by 5 bases, and 13 bases separated the two germline ends. Germline V gene sequence: CDR1 KGHSH, CDR2 LQKENI. The CDR3 covers 14 residues. Separate cDNA molecules received unique molecular identifiers, which the library attached to them. TCRdb re-called the RACE reads with MiXCR, one entry per CDR3 protein. The table lists 55,000 to 75,000 distinct CDR3 sequences, roughly an eighth of them singletons. Details on this clonotype: Its antigen is still unknown.

This sequence originates from a man aged 30 to 39 with alopecia areata. Some clones in this sample may be carry-over from other donors' samples. The chain employs TRBV18 and TRBJ2-5; possibly TRBD1 for D (6 bases). The material sequenced was whole blood, taken in connection with sensitization to the hapten diphenylcyclopropenone (DPC). CDR3 loop: CASSPVPGEETQYF. The CDR3, as DNA: TGTGCCAGCTCACCCGTCCCAGGGGAGGAGACCCAGTACTTC.